Listed here is a single T cell receptor (beta chain). The CDR3 length is 17 residues. Trimming cost V 1 base and J 5 bases; bases outside gene matches: 12. Per germline, CDR1 LNHDA and CDR2 SQIVND (reference sequence). These data originate in a study of blood T cell repertoires in COVID-19. The authors' processing: Amplification from reference gene primers served as the basis for estimated nucleated cell counts. Repertoires were generated with immunoSEQ multiplex PCR, while TCRdb's copy carries only in-frame clones and drops some. V and J calls and clone size are given by that table; D and trimming were obtained from the DNA. The sample yields approximately 150,000 clones, around 81% seen once.

The TCR originated in a man aged 55 to 70 with active or convalescent COVID-19. Specimen: peripheral blood. This chain joins TRBV19 and TRBJ2-3; TRBD1 matches 7 bases. The CDR3 is CASSIVRGDRDKDTQYF. CDR3 DNA: TGTGCCAGTAGTATAGTGAGGGGTGACAGGGACAAAGATACGCAGTATTTT.